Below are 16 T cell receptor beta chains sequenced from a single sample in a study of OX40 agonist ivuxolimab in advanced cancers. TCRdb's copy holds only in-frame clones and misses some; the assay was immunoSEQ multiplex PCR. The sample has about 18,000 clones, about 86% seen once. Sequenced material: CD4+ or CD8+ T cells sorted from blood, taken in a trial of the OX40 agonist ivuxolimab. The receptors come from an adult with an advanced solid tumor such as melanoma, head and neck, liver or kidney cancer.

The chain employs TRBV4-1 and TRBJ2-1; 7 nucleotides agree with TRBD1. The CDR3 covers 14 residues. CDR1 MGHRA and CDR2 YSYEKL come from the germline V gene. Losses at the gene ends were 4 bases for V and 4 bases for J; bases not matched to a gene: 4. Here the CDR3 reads CASSPSTGYNEQFF. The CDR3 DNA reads TGCGCCAGCAGCCCCTCGACAGGGTACAATGAGCAGTTCTTC.

The CDR3 DNA sequence: TGTGCCAGCAGTCCAACGCGGGGGGGCTTAGATACGCAGTATTTT. Translating gives CASSPTRGGLDTQYF. V and J are TRBV6-5 and TRBJ2-3; 9 bases map to TRBD2. Germline CDR1 MNHEY, CDR2 SVGAGI. J was trimmed by 5 bases and V by 5 bases; bases with no gene match: 8. CDR3 length: 15 residues.

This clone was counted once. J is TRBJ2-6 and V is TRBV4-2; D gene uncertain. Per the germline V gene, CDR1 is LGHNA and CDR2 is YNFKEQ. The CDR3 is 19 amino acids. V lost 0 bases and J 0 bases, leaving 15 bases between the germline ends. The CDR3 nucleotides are TGTGCCAGCAGCCAAGAATCTGGAATAGTCGGCTCTGGGGCCAACGTCCTGACTTTC. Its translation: CASSQESGIVGSGANVLTF.

CDR3 in DNA: TGTGCCAGCAGTTTATCGATCAGGGGCTGGGAGGAAGCTTTCTTT. Translation gives CASSLSIRGWEEAFF. The chain employs TRBV27 and TRBJ1-1; weak D call: TRBD1 (6 bases). Looked up from germline, CDR1 is MNHEY and CDR2 is SMNVEV (reference sequence). The CDR3 length is 15 residues. The V end was cut by 0 bases, the J end by 8 bases, with 16 bases between.

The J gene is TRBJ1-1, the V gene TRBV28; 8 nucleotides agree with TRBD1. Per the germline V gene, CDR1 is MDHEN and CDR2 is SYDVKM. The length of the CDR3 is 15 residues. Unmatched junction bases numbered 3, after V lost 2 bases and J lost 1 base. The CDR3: CASSLTGTGNTEAFF. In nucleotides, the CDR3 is TGTGCCAGCAGTTTAACCGGGACAGGGAACACTGAAGCTTTCTTT.

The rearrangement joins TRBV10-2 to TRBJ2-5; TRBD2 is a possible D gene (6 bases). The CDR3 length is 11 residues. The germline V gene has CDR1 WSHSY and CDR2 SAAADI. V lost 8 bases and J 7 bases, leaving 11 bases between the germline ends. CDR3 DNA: TGCGCCAGCGACGCCGGGGGGACCCAGTACTTC. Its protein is CASDAGGTQYF.

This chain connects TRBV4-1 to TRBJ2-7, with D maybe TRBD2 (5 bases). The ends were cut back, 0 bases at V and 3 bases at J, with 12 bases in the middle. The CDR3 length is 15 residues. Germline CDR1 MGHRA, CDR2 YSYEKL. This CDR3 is CASSQERYGGYEQYF. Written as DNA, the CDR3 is TGCGCCAGCAGCCAAGAGAGATACGGAGGCTACGAGCAGTACTTC.

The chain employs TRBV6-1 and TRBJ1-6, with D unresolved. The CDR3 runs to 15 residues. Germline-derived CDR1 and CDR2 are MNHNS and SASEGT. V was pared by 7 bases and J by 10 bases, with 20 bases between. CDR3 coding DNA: TGTGCCAGCAAATTGGCAGGAGCTGCTGTGTCACCCCTCCACTTT. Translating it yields CASKLAGAAVSPLHF.

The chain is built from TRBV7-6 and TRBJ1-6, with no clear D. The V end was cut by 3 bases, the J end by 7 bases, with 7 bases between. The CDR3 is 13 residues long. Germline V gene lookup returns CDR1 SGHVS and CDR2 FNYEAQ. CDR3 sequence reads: CASSFPGNSPLHF. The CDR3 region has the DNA TGTGCCAGCAGCTTTCCGGGAAATTCACCCCTCCACTTT. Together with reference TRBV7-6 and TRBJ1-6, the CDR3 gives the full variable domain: GAGVSQSPRYKVTKRGQDVALRCDPISGHVSLYWYRQALGQGPEFLTYFNYEAQQDKSGLPNDRFSAERPEGSISTLTIQRTEQRDSAMYRCASSFPGNSPLHFGNGTRLTVT.

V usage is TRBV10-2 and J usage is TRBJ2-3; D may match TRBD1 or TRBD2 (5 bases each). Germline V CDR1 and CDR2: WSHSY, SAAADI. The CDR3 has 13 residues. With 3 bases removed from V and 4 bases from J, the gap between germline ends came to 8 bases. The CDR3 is CASSDRGADTQYF. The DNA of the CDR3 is TGCGCCAGCAGTGACCGAGGGGCAGATACGCAGTATTTT.

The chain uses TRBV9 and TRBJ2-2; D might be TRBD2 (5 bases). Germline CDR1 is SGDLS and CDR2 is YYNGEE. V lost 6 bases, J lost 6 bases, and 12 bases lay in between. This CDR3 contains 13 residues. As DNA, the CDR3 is TGTGCCAGCACTATCAACGGGGCCGGGGAGCTGTTTTTT. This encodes CASTINGAGELFF.

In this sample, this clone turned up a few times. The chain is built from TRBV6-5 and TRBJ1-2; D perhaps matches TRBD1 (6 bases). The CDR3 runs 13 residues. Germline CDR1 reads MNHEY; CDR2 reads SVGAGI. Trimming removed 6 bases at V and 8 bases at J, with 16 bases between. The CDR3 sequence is CASSLGQSYGYTF. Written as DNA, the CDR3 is TGTGCCAGCAGCCTCGGACAGTCCTACGGCTACACCTTC.

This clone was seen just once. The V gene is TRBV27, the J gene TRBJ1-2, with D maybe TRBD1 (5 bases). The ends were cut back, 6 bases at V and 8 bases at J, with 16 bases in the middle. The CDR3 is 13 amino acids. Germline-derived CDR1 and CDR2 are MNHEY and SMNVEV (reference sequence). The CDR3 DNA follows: TGTGCCAGCAGCCGCCGGCAGGGAGACGGCTACACCTTC. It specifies CASSRRQGDGYTF.

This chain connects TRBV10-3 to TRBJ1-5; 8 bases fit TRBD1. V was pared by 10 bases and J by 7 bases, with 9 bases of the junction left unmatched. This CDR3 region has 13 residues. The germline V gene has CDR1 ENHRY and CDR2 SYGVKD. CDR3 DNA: TGTGCCACAAACACAGGGGGAGGACAGCCCCAGCATTTT. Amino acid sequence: CATNTGGGQPQHF.

The CDR3 sequence: CAVRGDNEQFF. The DNA for the CDR3 is TGTGCCGTAAGAGGTGACAATGAGCAGTTCTTC. The chain employs TRBV6-1 and TRBJ2-1, with D uncertain. In germline, CDR1 is MNHNS, CDR2 SASEGT. The CDR3 spans 11 residues. V shed 11 bases and J shed 5 bases, with 10 bases lying between them.

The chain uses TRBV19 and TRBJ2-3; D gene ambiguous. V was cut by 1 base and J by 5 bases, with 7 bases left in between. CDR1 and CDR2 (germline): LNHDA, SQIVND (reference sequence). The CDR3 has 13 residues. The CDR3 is CASSIVLRDTQYF. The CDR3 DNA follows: TGTGCCAGTAGTATAGTATTAAGAGATACGCAGTATTTT.